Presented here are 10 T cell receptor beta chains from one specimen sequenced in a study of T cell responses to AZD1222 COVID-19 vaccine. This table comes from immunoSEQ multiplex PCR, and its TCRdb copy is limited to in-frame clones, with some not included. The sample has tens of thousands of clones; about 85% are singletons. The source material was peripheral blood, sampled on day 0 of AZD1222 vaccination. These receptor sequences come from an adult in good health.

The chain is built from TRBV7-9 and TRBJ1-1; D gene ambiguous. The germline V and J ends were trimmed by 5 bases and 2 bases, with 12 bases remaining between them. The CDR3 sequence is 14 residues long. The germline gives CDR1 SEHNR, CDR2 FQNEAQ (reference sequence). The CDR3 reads CASSALGSNTEAFF. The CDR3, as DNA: TGTGCCAGCAGCGCCCTTGGAAGCAACACTGAAGCTTTCTTT.

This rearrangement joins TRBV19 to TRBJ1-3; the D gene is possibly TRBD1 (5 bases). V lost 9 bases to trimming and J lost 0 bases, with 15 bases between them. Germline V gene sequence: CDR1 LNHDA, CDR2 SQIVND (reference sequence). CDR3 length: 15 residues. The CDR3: CASSDRVSSGNTIYF. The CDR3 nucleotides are TGTGCCAGCTCAGACAGAGTAAGCTCTGGAAACACCATATATTTT.

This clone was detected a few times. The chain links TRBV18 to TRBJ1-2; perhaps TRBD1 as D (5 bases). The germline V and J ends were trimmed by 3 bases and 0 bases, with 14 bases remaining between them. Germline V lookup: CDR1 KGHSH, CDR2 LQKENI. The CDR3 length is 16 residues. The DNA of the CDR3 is TGTGCCAGCTCACCGCTGGACATCTTAGCTAACTATGGCTACACCTTC. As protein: CASSPLDILANYGYTF. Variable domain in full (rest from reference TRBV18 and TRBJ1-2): NAGVMQNPRHLVRRRGQEARLRCSPMKGHSHVYWYRQLPEEGLKFMVYLQKENIIDESGMPKERFSAEFPKEGPSILRIQQVVRGDSAAYFCASSPLDILANYGYTFGSGTRLTVV.

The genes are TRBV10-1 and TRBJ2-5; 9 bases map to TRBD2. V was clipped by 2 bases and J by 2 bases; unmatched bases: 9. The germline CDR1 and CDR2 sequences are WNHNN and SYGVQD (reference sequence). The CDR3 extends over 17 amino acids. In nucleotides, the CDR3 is TGCGCCAGCAGTGAGACAAAGCGGGGGGCTAAACAAGAGACCCAGTACTTC. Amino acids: CASSETKRGAKQETQYF.

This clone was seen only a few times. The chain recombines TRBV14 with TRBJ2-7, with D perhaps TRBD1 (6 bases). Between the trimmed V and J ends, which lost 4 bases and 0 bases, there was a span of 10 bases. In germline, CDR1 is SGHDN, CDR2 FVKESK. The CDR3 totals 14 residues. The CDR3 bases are TGTGCCAGCAGCCCCTGGGACACCTCCTACGAGCAGTACTTC. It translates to CASSPWDTSYEQYF.

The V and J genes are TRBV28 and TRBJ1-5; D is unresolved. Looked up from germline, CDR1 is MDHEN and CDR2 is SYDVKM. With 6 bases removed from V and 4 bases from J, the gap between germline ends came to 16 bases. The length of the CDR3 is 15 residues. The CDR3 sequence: CASSPSSFGNQPQHF. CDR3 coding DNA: TGTGCCAGCAGCCCCTCCTCGTTCGGGAATCAGCCCCAGCATTTT.

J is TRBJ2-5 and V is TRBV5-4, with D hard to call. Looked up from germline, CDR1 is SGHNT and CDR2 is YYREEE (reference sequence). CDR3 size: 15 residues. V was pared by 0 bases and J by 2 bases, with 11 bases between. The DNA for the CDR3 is TGTGCCAGCAGCTTGGTTCCCCAGTCACAAGAGACCCAGTACTTC. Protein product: CASSLVPQSQETQYF.

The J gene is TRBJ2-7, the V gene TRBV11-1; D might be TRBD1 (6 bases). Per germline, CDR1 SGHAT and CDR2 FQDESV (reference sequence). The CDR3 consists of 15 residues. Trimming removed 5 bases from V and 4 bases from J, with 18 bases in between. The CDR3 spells CASSPPSTGRYEQYF. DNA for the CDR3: TGTGCCAGCAGCCCCCCGTCGACAGGACGATACGAGCAGTACTTC.

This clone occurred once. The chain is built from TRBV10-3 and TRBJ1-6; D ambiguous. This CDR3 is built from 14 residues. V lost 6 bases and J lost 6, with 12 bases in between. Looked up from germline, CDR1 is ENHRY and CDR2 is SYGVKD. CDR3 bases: TGTGCCATCAGGGCAGGAGAACCTAATTCACCCCTCCACTTT. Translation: CAIRAGEPNSPLHF.

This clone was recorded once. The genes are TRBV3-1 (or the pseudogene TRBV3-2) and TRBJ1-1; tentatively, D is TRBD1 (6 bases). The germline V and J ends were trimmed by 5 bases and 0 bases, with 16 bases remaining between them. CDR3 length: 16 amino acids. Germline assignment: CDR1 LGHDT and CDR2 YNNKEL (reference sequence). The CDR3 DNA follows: TGTGCCAGCAGCTCCCTCAGGGGTCTAATGAACACTGAAGCTTTCTTT. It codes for CASSSLRGLMNTEAFF.